These 8 T cell receptor beta chains were sequenced from one sample in a study of radiation and T cells in renal cell carcinoma. Sequencing used immunoSEQ multiplex PCR; TCRdb keeps in-frame clones, though not all of them. The table has fewer than 200,000 clones, about nine tenths seen once. As for time point: blood 4 weeks post-SBRT, at nephrectomy. Treatment specified: 15 Gy SBRT to primary tumor, nephrectomy 4 weeks later. The sample consisted of blood, taken from a patient whose treatment included radiotherapy and nephrectomy. The receptor source for this set is a woman aged 50 to 60 with renal cell carcinoma.

The rearrangement links TRBV7-3 to TRBJ2-2; 14 nucleotides agree with TRBD2. CDR3 length equals 17 residues. V was pared by 3 bases and J by 5 bases, with 5 bases of the junction left unmatched. Germline V gives CDR1 SGHTA, CDR2 FQGTGA. In DNA, the CDR3 is TGTGCCAGCAGCTTCCCTGGACTAGCGGGGGGAACCGGGGAGCTGTTTTTT. Protein sequence: CASSFPGLAGGTGELFF.

This chain connects TRBV19 to TRBJ2-3; D not certain. The CDR3 spans 11 residues. V was trimmed by 7 bases and J by 6 bases, leaving 8 bases between them. Germline CDR1 is LNHDA and CDR2 is SQIVND (reference sequence). Here the CDR3 DNA reads TGTGCCAGTACCCACTCCGATACGCAGTATTTT. Protein: CASTHSDTQYF.

The rearrangement joins TRBV13 to TRBJ1-3; D gene uncertain. Deletions cut 1 base from V and 3 bases from J, with 10 bases between. CDR3 size: 15 residues. Germline values: CDR1 PRHDT, CDR2 FYEKMQ (reference sequence). CDR3 coding DNA: TGTGCCAGCAGCTTAGTAGGAGGTGGTGGAAACACCATATATTTT. This sequence encodes CASSLVGGGGNTIYF.

The chain has TRBV5-4 and TRBJ1-2, with TRBD1 as a possible D gene (6 bases). Germline-derived CDR1 and CDR2 are SGHNT and YYREEE (reference sequence). This CDR3 comprises 18 residues. Trimming cost V 0 bases and J 1 base, with 19 bases left between them. Here the CDR3 reads CASSLGVVGRTDNYGYTF. The CDR3 DNA sequence: TGTGCCAGCAGCTTGGGGGTGGTCGGAAGGACAGATAACTATGGCTACACCTTC.

The rearrangement links TRBV7-9 to TRBJ2-1, with D possibly being TRBD2 (5 bases). This CDR3 has 17 residues. The germline gives CDR1 SEHNR, CDR2 FQNEAQ (reference sequence). The V and J ends lost 3 bases and 0 bases respectively, with 15 bases between them. The CDR3: CASSFKWTGSSYNEQFF. The CDR3 DNA follows: TGTGCCAGCAGCTTCAAGTGGACTGGGAGCTCCTACAATGAGCAGTTCTTC.

V and J are TRBV5-1 and TRBJ2-7, with 7 bases aligning to TRBD1. CDR1 SGHRS and CDR2 YFSETQ come from the germline V gene. The CDR3 loop spans 15 amino acids. The V gene end was trimmed by 2 bases and the J gene end by 2 bases; junction bases not matched to a gene: 7. The CDR3 DNA sequence: TGCGCCAGCAGCTTAAACACAGGGGAAGCCTACGAGCAGTACTTC. Translated, it gives CASSLNTGEAYEQYF.

This sequence joins TRBV7-2 and TRBJ2-5; possibly TRBD2 for D (6 bases). V gave up 0 bases and J gave up 3 bases, with 14 bases separating them. Germline V gene lookup returns CDR1 SGHTA and CDR2 FQGNSA. There are 16 residues in the CDR3. CDR3 in amino acids: CASSLAGLWGEETQYF. Here the CDR3 DNA reads TGTGCCAGCAGCTTAGCGGGGTTGTGGGGGGAAGAGACCCAGTACTTC. Together with reference TRBV7-2 and TRBJ2-5, the CDR3 gives the full variable domain: GAGVSQSPSNKVTEKGKDVELRCDPISGHTALYWYRQSLGQGLEFLIYFQGNSAPDKSGLPSDRFSAERTGGSVSTLTIQRTQQEDSAVYLCASSLAGLWGEETQYFGPGTRLLVL.

The CDR3 nucleotides read TGTGCCAGCAGCCCCTTCGGGGGACGGCTGGGAGAGACCCAGTACTTC. Amino acids: CASSPFGGRLGETQYF. The J gene is TRBJ2-5, the V gene TRBV5-6; possibly TRBD2 for D (6 bases). The ends were cut back, 4 bases at V and 4 bases at J, with 20 bases in the middle. Germline V gene sequence: CDR1 SGHDT, CDR2 YYEEEE. CDR3 length equals 16 residues.